The rows below give T cell receptor beta chains drawn from one sample of a study of blood T cell repertoires in COVID-19. The assay was immunoSEQ multiplex PCR, and TCRdb's table has in-frame clones only and misses some. The sample shows roughly 200,000 clones, around 85% of them seen only once. Sequenced sample: peripheral blood. The receptors derive from a human donor with active or convalescent COVID-19. The donor label of this sample is uncertain. CDR3s include the opening cysteine and the closing phenylalanine or tryptophan. Each record gives: V gene, CDR3 length, J gene, clone size, D gene, CDR3 protein, CDR3 DNA. D genes are given only for firm matches. The listing skips clone size in some rows; elsewhere it reads once, few, many or a size class.

V gene: TRBV7-9
CDR3 length: 15
J gene: TRBJ1-1
clone size: NA
D gene: NA
CDR3 protein: CASSLGGVMNTEAFF
CDR3 DNA: TGTGCCAGCAGCTTAGGGGGGGTTATGAACACTGAAGCTTTCTTT

V gene: TRBV6-4
CDR3 length: 16
J gene: TRBJ2-5
clone size: NA
D gene: TRBD2
CDR3 protein: CASSEGTGGGTETQYF
CDR3 DNA: TGTGCCAGCAGTGAAGGAACGGGAGGAGGGACGGAGACCCAGTACTTC

V gene: TRBV7-6
CDR3 length: 13
J gene: TRBJ1-5
clone size: NA
D gene: NA
CDR3 protein: CASSFGTNQPQHF
CDR3 DNA: TGTGCCAGCAGCTTCGGGACAAATCAGCCCCAGCATTTT

V gene: TRBV15
CDR3 length: 13
J gene: TRBJ1-2
clone size: NA
D gene: TRBD1
CDR3 protein: CATSLDRGYGYTF
CDR3 DNA: TGTGCCACCAGTCTAGACAGGGGCTATGGCTACACCTTC

V gene: TRBV5-1
CDR3 length: 15
J gene: TRBJ1-1
clone size: NA
D gene: NA
CDR3 protein: CASSLGGAAYSEAFF
CDR3 DNA: TGCGCCAGCAGCTTGGGGGGCGCGGCTTACTCTGAAGCTTTCTTT

V gene: TRBV11-1
CDR3 length: 15
J gene: TRBJ2-1
clone size: NA
D gene: NA
CDR3 protein: CASNHGSSRYNEQFF
CDR3 DNA: TGTGCCAGCAACCATGGGTCTAGCCGATACAATGAGCAGTTCTTC

V gene: TRBV24-1
CDR3 length: 15
J gene: TRBJ2-2
clone size: NA
D gene: NA
CDR3 protein: CATKETGLNTGELFF
CDR3 DNA: TGTGCCACCAAGGAAACAGGCCTTAACACCGGGGAGCTGTTTTTT

V gene: TRBV5-1
CDR3 length: 15
J gene: TRBJ2-6
clone size: NA
D gene: NA
CDR3 protein: CASSQPTPGANVLTF
CDR3 DNA: TGCGCCAGCAGCCAACCGACACCTGGGGCCAACGTCCTGACTTTC

V gene: TRBV2
CDR3 length: 15
J gene: TRBJ1-5
clone size: NA
D gene: TRBD1
CDR3 protein: CASSGTGNSNQPQHF
CDR3 DNA: TGTGCCAGCAGTGGGACAGGGAATAGCAATCAGCCCCAGCATTTT

V gene: TRBV7-5
CDR3 length: 16
J gene: TRBJ1-5
clone size: NA
D gene: NA
CDR3 protein: CVRSPAPRYSNQPQHF
CDR3 DNA: TGTGTCAGAAGCCCAGCGCCCAGATATAGCAATCAGCCCCAGCATTTT

V gene: TRBV4-2
CDR3 length: 14
J gene: TRBJ2-1
clone size: NA
D gene: NA
CDR3 protein: CASSQASGPDEQFF
CDR3 DNA: TGTGCCAGCAGCCAAGCCAGCGGGCCCGATGAGCAGTTCTTC

V gene: TRBV4-3
CDR3 length: 17
J gene: TRBJ1-6
clone size: NA
D gene: TRBD1
CDR3 protein: CASSQRTGSSYNSPLHF
CDR3 DNA: TGCGCCAGCAGCCAACGGACAGGTAGCTCCTATAATTCACCCCTCCACTTT

V gene: TRBV28
CDR3 length: 16
J gene: TRBJ1-4
clone size: NA
D gene: NA
CDR3 protein: CASSLNPGVFGEKLFF
CDR3 DNA: TGTGCCAGCAGTCTAAACCCGGGAGTCTTCGGAGAAAAACTGTTTTTT

V gene: TRBV7-3
CDR3 length: 14
J gene: TRBJ1-1
clone size: NA
D gene: TRBD1
CDR3 protein: CASSLKAGTGGAFF
CDR3 DNA: TGTGCCAGCAGCTTAAAGGCGGGGACAGGGGGTGCTTTCTTT

V gene: TRBV5-4
CDR3 length: 16
J gene: TRBJ2-3
clone size: once
D gene: TRBD2
CDR3 protein: CASRTATSGREDTQYF
CDR3 DNA: TGTGCCAGCAGGACGGCAACTAGCGGGAGGGAAGATACGCAGTATTTT

V gene: TRBV7-9
CDR3 length: 13
J gene: TRBJ1-1
clone size: NA
D gene: NA
CDR3 protein: CASSSNTNTEAFF
CDR3 DNA: TGTGCCAGCAGCTCTAATACGAACACTGAAGCTTTCTTT

V gene: TRBV5-1
CDR3 length: 14
J gene: TRBJ2-5
clone size: NA
D gene: NA
CDR3 protein: CASSATDSLETQYF
CDR3 DNA: TGCGCCAGCAGCGCAACTGACAGCCTAGAGACCCAGTACTTC

V gene: TRBV24-1
CDR3 length: 15
J gene: TRBJ2-1
clone size: once
D gene: NA
CDR3 protein: CATSPHAWRENEQFF
CDR3 DNA: TGTGCCACCAGTCCCCACGCTTGGCGGGAAAATGAGCAGTTCTTC

V gene: TRBV20-1
CDR3 length: 17
J gene: TRBJ2-3
clone size: NA
D gene: TRBD2
CDR3 protein: CSASPLTSGGITDTQYF
CDR3 DNA: TGCAGTGCTAGTCCTCTGACTAGCGGGGGCATCACAGATACGCAGTATTTT

V gene: TRBV30
CDR3 length: 11
J gene: TRBJ1-1
clone size: NA
D gene: TRBD1
CDR3 protein: CAWSVQDRPSF
CDR3 DNA: TGTGCCTGGAGCGTACAGGACAGGCCCTCCTTT

V gene: TRBV5-1
CDR3 length: 12
J gene: TRBJ2-7
clone size: NA
D gene: NA
CDR3 protein: CASSLTAGEQYF
CDR3 DNA: TGCGCCAGCAGCTTGACGGCGGGGGAGCAGTACTTC

V gene: TRBV10-3
CDR3 length: 23
J gene: TRBJ2-1
clone size: NA
D gene: NA
CDR3 protein: CAISLSVGQGARASGIDSNEQFF
CDR3 DNA: TGTGCCATCAGCCTCTCGGTTGGTCAGGGGGCGAGGGCTAGCGGGATAGACAGCAATGAGCAGTTCTTC

V gene: TRBV20-1
CDR3 length: 12
J gene: TRBJ1-2
clone size: NA
D gene: TRBD1
CDR3 protein: CSASKTGGGYTF
CDR3 DNA: TGCAGTGCTAGTAAAACAGGGGGTGGCTACACCTTC

V gene: TRBV6-5
CDR3 length: 15
J gene: TRBJ2-7
clone size: NA
D gene: TRBD2
CDR3 protein: CASSRPLAGTYEQYF
CDR3 DNA: TGTGCCAGCAGTAGACCACTAGCGGGGACCTACGAGCAGTACTTC

V gene: TRBV12-5
CDR3 length: 14
J gene: TRBJ1-2
clone size: NA
D gene: NA
CDR3 protein: CASGFQEVLSGYTF
CDR3 DNA: TGTGCTAGTGGTTTTCAGGAGGTTCTTTCCGGCTACACCTTC

V gene: TRBV19
CDR3 length: 15
J gene: TRBJ2-1
clone size: NA
D gene: TRBD2
CDR3 protein: CASRPSGGPYNEQFF
CDR3 DNA: TGTGCCAGTAGGCCTAGCGGCGGACCATACAATGAGCAGTTCTTC

V gene: TRBV9
CDR3 length: 14
J gene: TRBJ1-5
clone size: NA
D gene: NA
CDR3 protein: CASSETGNYQPQHF
CDR3 DNA: TGTGCCAGCAGCGAGACAGGAAATTATCAGCCCCAGCATTTT

V gene: TRBV3-1/TRBV3-2
CDR3 length: 17
J gene: TRBJ2-5
clone size: NA
D gene: TRBD2
CDR3 protein: CASSQDGLAGGQETQYF
CDR3 DNA: TGTGCCAGCAGCCAAGACGGACTAGCGGGGGGGCAAGAGACCCAGTACTTC

V gene: TRBV11-3
CDR3 length: 15
J gene: TRBJ2-1
clone size: NA
D gene: TRBD1
CDR3 protein: CASSRSGTVYNEQFF
CDR3 DNA: TGTGCCAGCAGCCGCTCCGGGACAGTATACAATGAGCAGTTCTTC

V gene: TRBV11-3
CDR3 length: 14
J gene: TRBJ2-1
clone size: NA
D gene: NA
CDR3 protein: CASSFSTGVGEQFF
CDR3 DNA: TGTGCCAGCAGCTTTTCGACGGGAGTTGGTGAGCAGTTCTTC

V gene: TRBV7-9
CDR3 length: 19
J gene: TRBJ2-2
clone size: NA
D gene: NA
CDR3 protein: CASSSSGSVRTPLTGELFF
CDR3 DNA: TGTGCCAGCAGCTCCTCAGGTTCGGTTAGGACACCCCTCACCGGGGAGCTGTTTTTT

V gene: TRBV5-1
CDR3 length: 15
J gene: TRBJ2-7
clone size: NA
D gene: TRBD1
CDR3 protein: CASSLDRGASYEQYF
CDR3 DNA: TGCGCCAGCAGCTTAGACAGGGGGGCCTCCTACGAGCAGTACTTC

V gene: TRBV5-5
CDR3 length: 13
J gene: TRBJ2-7
clone size: NA
D gene: NA
CDR3 protein: CASSFGGSEEQYF
CDR3 DNA: TGTGCCAGCAGCTTCGGTGGTTCTGAGGAGCAGTACTTC

V gene: TRBV3-1/TRBV3-2
CDR3 length: 16
J gene: TRBJ2-2
clone size: few
D gene: NA
CDR3 protein: CASRISGGGPDGELFF
CDR3 DNA: TGTGCCAGCCGAATTTCTGGGGGCGGGCCTGACGGGGAGCTGTTTTTT

V gene: TRBV9
CDR3 length: 14
J gene: TRBJ1-4
clone size: NA
D gene: TRBD1
CDR3 protein: CASSARTGDEKLFF
CDR3 DNA: TGTGCCAGCAGCGCAAGGACAGGGGATGAAAAACTGTTTTTT

V gene: TRBV3-1/TRBV3-2
CDR3 length: 16
J gene: TRBJ2-7
clone size: NA
D gene: TRBD2
CDR3 protein: CASSHAGAGGFRVQYF
CDR3 DNA: TGTGCCAGCAGCCACGCGGGGGCGGGGGGATTTCGTGTGCAGTACTTC

V gene: TRBV27
CDR3 length: 17
J gene: TRBJ2-3
clone size: NA
D gene: NA
CDR3 protein: CASSFFGGQLHTDTQYF
CDR3 DNA: TGTGCCAGCAGTTTCTTCGGGGGACAGCTACACACAGATACGCAGTATTTT

V gene: TRBV12-3/TRBV12-4
CDR3 length: 12
J gene: TRBJ2-7
clone size: NA
D gene: NA
CDR3 protein: CASSFYSSEQYF
CDR3 DNA: TGTGCCAGCAGTTTTTACTCGAGCGAGCAGTACTTC

V gene: TRBV29-1
CDR3 length: 14
J gene: TRBJ2-1
clone size: NA
D gene: TRBD2
CDR3 protein: CSAQGLAGLNEQFF
CDR3 DNA: TGCAGCGCCCAGGGACTAGCGGGTCTGAATGAGCAGTTCTTC

V gene: TRBV7-3
CDR3 length: 20
J gene: TRBJ2-3
clone size: NA
D gene: TRBD2
CDR3 protein: CASSLTSKAGGPTGTDTQYF
CDR3 DNA: TGTGCCAGCAGCTTAACGTCTAAGGCGGGGGGGCCAACAGGCACAGATACGCAGTATTTT

V gene: TRBV30
CDR3 length: 14
J gene: TRBJ1-2
clone size: NA
D gene: NA
CDR3 protein: CAGPYQSGRGGYTF
CDR3 DNA: TGTGCCGGCCCGTACCAGTCGGGGAGAGGAGGCTACACCTTC

V gene: TRBV19
CDR3 length: 14
J gene: TRBJ1-2
clone size: NA
D gene: TRBD1
CDR3 protein: CASSITGGNYGYTF
CDR3 DNA: TGTGCCAGTAGTATAACAGGGGGGAACTATGGCTACACCTTC

V gene: TRBV6-4
CDR3 length: 15
J gene: TRBJ1-2
clone size: NA
D gene: TRBD1
CDR3 protein: CASSDSGTGNDGYTF
CDR3 DNA: TGTGCCAGCAGTGACTCCGGGACAGGGAATGATGGCTACACCTTC

V gene: TRBV11-2
CDR3 length: 16
J gene: TRBJ2-1
clone size: NA
D gene: NA
CDR3 protein: CASSLALAGAGFEQFF
CDR3 DNA: TGTGCCAGCAGCCTGGCCCTGGCGGGGGCCGGATTTGAGCAGTTCTTC

V gene: TRBV19
CDR3 length: 15
J gene: TRBJ1-1
clone size: few
D gene: NA
CDR3 protein: CASINGQRTNTEAFF
CDR3 DNA: TGTGCCAGCATCAACGGACAGAGAACGAACACTGAAGCTTTCTTT

V gene: TRBV30
CDR3 length: 17
J gene: TRBJ2-7
clone size: NA
D gene: TRBD1
CDR3 protein: CAWSRPGQKFIGYEQYF
CDR3 DNA: TGTGCCTGGAGTCGACCGGGACAGAAATTCATAGGCTACGAGCAGTACTTC

V gene: TRBV13
CDR3 length: 16
J gene: TRBJ2-7
clone size: NA
D gene: TRBD2
CDR3 protein: CASSRRTGTRSSEQYF
CDR3 DNA: TGTGCCAGCAGCCGCCGCACCGGGACTAGATCGAGCGAGCAGTACTTC